This T cell receptor beta chain was obtained from a study of response to subunit inactivated influenza vaccine. Study-level findings and limits: The authors suggested that few new T cells are recruited per seasonal influenza vaccination.

There are 14 residues in the CDR3. Trimming at V came to 5 bases and at J to 0 bases, leaving 6 bases not matched to a gene. Germline V CDR1 and CDR2: DFQATT, SNEGSKA (reference sequence). As for this clonotype: Antigen unknown.

Each CDR3 protein gets one entry after TCRdb re-called the RT-PCR reads with MiXCR. Among about 780,000 distinct CDR3 sequences listed, around a sixth were seen once. The material sequenced was PBMCs from blood, taken 5 to 6 days after vaccination. The gene calls are TRBV20-1 and TRBJ1-2; 7 bases are shared with TRBD1. The source is a man aged 50-59 years who received an inactivated influenza vaccine. This CDR3 is CSALRDRPNYGYTF. The CDR3 DNA follows: TGCAGTGCTCTCCGGGACAGACCTAACTATGGCTACACCTTC.